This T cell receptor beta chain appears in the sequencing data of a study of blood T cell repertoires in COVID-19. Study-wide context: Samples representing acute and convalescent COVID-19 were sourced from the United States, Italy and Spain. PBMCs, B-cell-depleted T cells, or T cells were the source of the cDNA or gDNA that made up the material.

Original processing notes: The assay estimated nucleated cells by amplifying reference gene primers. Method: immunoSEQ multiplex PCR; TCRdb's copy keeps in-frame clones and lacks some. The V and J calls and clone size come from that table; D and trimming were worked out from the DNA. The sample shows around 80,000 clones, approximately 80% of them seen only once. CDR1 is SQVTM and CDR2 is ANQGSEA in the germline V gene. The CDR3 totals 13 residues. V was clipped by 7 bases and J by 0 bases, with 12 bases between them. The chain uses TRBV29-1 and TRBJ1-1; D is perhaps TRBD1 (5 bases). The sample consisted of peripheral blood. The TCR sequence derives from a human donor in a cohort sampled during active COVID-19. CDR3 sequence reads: CSASRGLNTEAFF. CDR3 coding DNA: TGCAGCGCCTCTAGGGGCCTGAACACTGAAGCTTTCTTT.